A selection of T cell receptor beta chains follows, all from one sample in a study of T cell repertoires in cytomegalovirus infection. TCRdb processed the reads anew with MiXCR; each CDR3 protein has one entry. This table has under 850,000 distinct CDR3 sequences, 35% to 40% appearing once. The sequenced sample consisted of PBMCs. All receptors derive from a human donor in good health (CMV status not recorded). Some clones in this sample may be carry-over from other donors' samples. Each CDR3 is given with its conserved first and last residue. Fields, in order: D gene, V gene, clone size, J gene, CDR3 DNA, CDR3 protein. D genes are given only for firm matches. Clone size is given for some rows only: seen once, a few or many times, or a class if the clone is expanded.

>.|TRBV6-5|.|TRBJ2-7
TGTGCCAGCAGTTTCGACGAACACCTACAGCAGTACTTC
CASSFDEHLQQYF
>TRBD1|TRBV19|few|TRBJ2-1
TGTGCTACAGGGGGCGGCTGGGGCTACAATGAGCAGTTCTTC
CATGGGWGYNEQFF
>.|TRBV7-2|many|TRBJ2-4
TGTGCCAGCAGCTTATTGAGCGAAAACATTCAGTACTTC
CASSLLSENIQYF
>TRBD1|TRBV28|few|TRBJ1-2
TGTGCCAGCATCACCCGGGACAGGGGCAACTATGGCTACACCTTC
CASITRDRGNYGYTF
>TRBD1|TRBV19|.|TRBJ2-7
TGTGCCAGTATCTCTTTGGACAGGGTGTACGAGCAGTACTTC
CASISLDRVYEQYF
>TRBD2|TRBV29-1|.|TRBJ2-1
TGCAGCGGGAAGACTAGCCTTCGCAATGAGCAGTTCTTC
CSGKTSLRNEQFF
>TRBD1|TRBV12-3/TRBV12-4|.|TRBJ1-2
TGTGCCAGCAGTTTACGAACAGGGGCGTATGGCTACACCTTC
CASSLRTGAYGYTF
>TRBD1|TRBV28|.|TRBJ2-2
TGTGCCAGCAGTCTAAGGGACAGGGTGCCCGGGGAGCTGTTTTTT
CASSLRDRVPGELFF
>.|TRBV2|.|TRBJ2-7
TGTGCCAGCAGTTCGGGAGACAGGAACGAGCAGTACTTC
CASSSGDRNEQYF
>TRBD1|TRBV27|few|TRBJ1-1
TGTGCCAGCAGTCTCCGGACAGGGGGGTTGGCTGAAGCTTTCTTT
CASSLRTGGLAEAFF
>.|TRBV28|few|TRBJ2-5
TGTGCCAGCAGTTTATGGGGGGGCGCGGAGACCCAGTACTTC
CASSLWGGAETQYF
>.|TRBV29-1|.|TRBJ1-2
TGCAGCGTTGGGCAGCCCAACTATGGCTACACCTTC
CSVGQPNYGYTF
>TRBD2|TRBV7-8|.|TRBJ2-2
TGTGCCAGCAGCTTAGCGTCGTCTAGCGGGAGCCCCGGGGAGCTGTTTTTT
CASSLASSSGSPGELFF
>.|TRBV7-3|.|TRBJ2-1
TGTGCCAGCAGCCCCGGAGGGGGCGGGAGACCGTTCTTC
CASSPGGGGRPFF
>TRBD1|TRBV19|few|TRBJ1-2
TGTGCCAGTAGTATAGTACCGGGACAGAAAAACTATGGCTACACCTTC
CASSIVPGQKNYGYTF
>TRBD2|TRBV29-1|.|TRBJ2-7
TGCAGCGTTGAAGATCGTCCCGAGGCTAGCGGGAAGAGAGGGCAGTACTTC
CSVEDRPEASGKRGQYF
>.|TRBV5-1|.|TRBJ2-2
TGCGCCAGCAGCTTGGACCCCAGGGCGGGGACCGGGGAGCTGTTTTTT
CASSLDPRAGTGELFF
>.|TRBV28|many|TRBJ1-1
TGTGCCAGCAGCCACAGGGAAGATTCGTTGGTGAACACTGAAGCTTTCTTT
CASSHREDSLVNTEAFF
>.|TRBV6-1|few|TRBJ1-3
TGTGCCACCTCGAGGGGATCCGGAAACACCATATATTTT
CATSRGSGNTIYF
>.|TRBV18|.|TRBJ1-2
TGTGCCAGCTCACCATTAGGGGAAACCTATGGCTACACCTTC
CASSPLGETYGYTF
>TRBD1|TRBV6-6|few|TRBJ1-5
TGTGCCAGCAAGGTCGGGACAGGGTCCGTTAGCAATCAGCCCCAGCATTTT
CASKVGTGSVSNQPQHF
>.|TRBV28|.|TRBJ1-2
TGTGCCAGCCTGGGACCTGGCTATGGCTACACCTTC
CASLGPGYGYTF
>.|TRBV7-2|.|TRBJ2-7
TGTGCCAGCAGCGCAACGTCCGGGGAGGCCGGGCAGTACTTC
CASSATSGEAGQYF
>.|TRBV6-6|.|TRBJ1-1
TGTGCCAGCAGTTACCGGGAACCGCCCACTGAAGCTTTCTTT
CASSYREPPTEAFF
>TRBD1|TRBV9|.|TRBJ1-2
TGTGCCAGCAGCGAGGGGGACAGGGGGCCTGACTATGGCTACACCTTC
CASSEGDRGPDYGYTF
>.|TRBV7-8|.|TRBJ1-3
TGTGCCAGCAGCTTGACAGATAGCTCTGGAAACACCATATATTTT
CASSLTDSSGNTIYF
>.|TRBV6-5|.|TRBJ1-6
TGTGCCAGCAGTTACCGCGGGACTTCGTGGGGGGTTAATTCACCCCTCCACTTT
CASSYRGTSWGVNSPLHF
>TRBD1|TRBV7-2|.|TRBJ2-3
TGTGCCAGCGGGACAGGGGACAAAGGAACGCAGTATTTT
CASGTGDKGTQYF
>.|TRBV29-1|many|TRBJ1-6
TGCAGCGTTGCAGGGACCGCTAAGGATAATTCACCCCTCCACTTT
CSVAGTAKDNSPLHF
>.|TRBV7-6|.|TRBJ2-1
TGTGCCAGCAGCGTACTTTCAGGTTTCTCCTACAATGAGCAGTTCTTC
CASSVLSGFSYNEQFF
>.|TRBV28|many|TRBJ1-5
TGTGCCAGCAGCGGCGGGGGGGTCCAGCCCCAGCATTTT
CASSGGGVQPQHF
>TRBD2|TRBV19|.|TRBJ2-1
TGTGCCAGTAGTATCCCGCTAGCGGGGTGCCTCGGGGAGCAGTTCTTC
CASSIPLAGCLGEQFF
>.|TRBV7-2|few|TRBJ2-7
TGTGCCAGCAGCATTACCTCGACCTACGAGCAGTACTTC
CASSITSTYEQYF
>TRBD1|TRBV7-8|.|TRBJ1-5
TGTGCCAGCAGCCTTTCAGGGGGACCCTATCAGCCCCAGCATTTT
CASSLSGGPYQPQHF
>TRBD1|TRBV6-6|.|TRBJ2-2
TGTGCCAGCAACGACAGGGACACCGGGGAGCTTTGTTTT
CASNDRDTGELCF
>.|TRBV4-1|.|TRBJ1-2
TGCGCCAGCAGCCCCAGCGGGGAAAGCTACACCTTC
CASSPSGESYTF
>.|TRBV7-6|.|TRBJ1-5
TGTGCCAGCCGTTATTTGGCGCGGAGGGGTAGCAATCAGCCCCAGAATTTT
CASRYLARRGSNQPQNF
>TRBD1|TRBV7-2|many|TRBJ1-2
TGTGCCAGCAGCCCAACCGGGACAGGTATAGCTAACTATGGCTACACCTTC
CASSPTGTGIANYGYTF
>.|TRBV7-2|few|TRBJ2-1
TGTGCCAGCAGCTCCCCCGCAGGTGGGGCGAGCTCCTACAATGAGCAGTTCTTC
CASSSPAGGASSYNEQFF
>TRBD2|TRBV7-6|.|TRBJ2-3
TGTGCCAGCAGCTTAGCAGCGGGGGGCGGGGTCGATACGCAGTATTTT
CASSLAAGGGVDTQYF
>.|TRBV19|.|TRBJ1-1
TGTGCCAGTAGCCTTGATAGCATTAAAAACACTGAAGCTTTCTTT
CASSLDSIKNTEAFF
>TRBD1|TRBV2|.|TRBJ1-2
TGTGCCAGCGCACCGAGGGAGCAGGAGGAGGGGGCGCACTATGGCTACACCTTC
CASAPREQEEGAHYGYTF
>TRBD1|TRBV7-6|many|TRBJ1-5
TGTGCCAGCAGCTTAGTAGACAGGGTAGGCCCCCAGCATTTT
CASSLVDRVGPQHF
>TRBD1|TRBV6-6|.|TRBJ1-6
TGTGCCAGCAGTTCCCAGGGGGTTCGGAATTCACCCCTCCACTTT
CASSSQGVRNSPLHF
>.|TRBV27|.|TRBJ1-5
TGTGACAGCAGGTTTATAGTCAATCAGCCCCAGAATTTT
CDSRFIVNQPQNF
>TRBD1|TRBV7-9|few|TRBJ2-7
TGTGCCAGCAGCTTAAGTTTTGGCAGGGGGTATCCCTACGAGCAGTACTTC
CASSLSFGRGYPYEQYF
>.|TRBV11-1|.|TRBJ1-1
TGTGCCAGCAGCTTAAAGGCTGTGCCAGGGACTGAAGCTTTCTTT
CASSLKAVPGTEAFF
>.|TRBV20-1|.|TRBJ2-7
TGCAGTGCTCGAAGGAGGGCGTCCTACGAGCAGTACTTC
CSARRRASYEQYF
>.|TRBV20-1|.|TRBJ2-7
TGCAGTGCTAGGCGGCCTACGATCGAGCAGTACTTC
CSARRPTIEQYF
>.|TRBV10-3|.|TRBJ2-3
TGTGCCATCAGTACAGGCACAGATACGAAGTATTTT
CAISTGTDTKYF
>.|TRBV29-1|few|TRBJ1-2
TGCAGCCTCCGAACCACGCAGGGCCATGGCTACACCTTC
CSLRTTQGHGYTF
>.|TRBV10-3|.|TRBJ2-7
TGTGCCATCAGTGACCTAGGGCAGGTTGTGTACGAGCATTACTTC
CAISDLGQVVYEHYF